This section outlines one T cell receptor beta chain sequence together with its context. What antigen it recognizes has not been identified. One base away there is no much larger clone; base qualities are not given. Relative to germline, V is missing 7 bases and J is missing 6 bases, with 11 bases of the junction outside any gene match. The CDR3 runs 14 residues from the cysteine to the phenylalanine. The CDR3 DNA has 42 bases and is translated from base 1. CDR1 and CDR2 are read off the germline V gene as SQVTM and ANQGSEA. The meaning of the sample's treatment or condition label: oral pan-JAK inhibitor, 5-10 mg twice daily. Peripheral blood and lesional scalp punch biopsies were obtained from patients with alopecia areata. PBMCs were separated by density centrifugation and stained for CD3, CD4 and CD8, after which CD4+ and CD8+ T cells were sorted on a FACSAria. The library relied on the immunoSEQ multiplex PCR assay. For TCR sequencing, RNA was extracted from every sample and reverse transcribed into cDNA to serve as template. SuperScript III was used to make first-strand cDNA, primed with a 2:1 mix of oligo-dT and random hexamers. A synthetic immune receptor repertoire was used to measure amplification bias, and any remaining bias was corrected computationally. As for the original processing: Raw reads were preprocessed to remove errors, and CDR3 was defined according to IMGT conventions as the region from the conserved cysteine to phenylalanine. Clonality was computed by normalizing Shannon entropy by log2 of the number of productive unique TCRs and subtracting the result from 1. CD4 or CD8 identity of scalp clones was inferred by cross-referencing scalp TCRbeta sequences with sorted blood CD4 and CD8 repertoires. What TCRdb holds here is the immuneACCESS table cut down to in-frame rearrangements. Part of the clones is not present; checked against another copy, under half of the missing clones reflect an unresolved V gene, and the others are unexplained. The DNA was the basis for D and trimming; V, J and clone size are from that table. In this sample the table shows 150,000 to 200,000 clones, more than 55% of which occur a single time. 1.3% of the sample goes to the ten largest clones.

These data are taken from a study of CD8+ T cells in alopecia areata listed by TCRdb under 2018. Study-wide context: The treated patients, all with moderate-to-severe alopecia areata, were enrolled in an open-label pilot trial of oral tofacitinib given at 5 to 10 mg twice daily. Tofacitinib was given for 6 to 18 months, followed by 6 months of follow-up off drug to assess delayed response and recurrence. Disease severity in treated patients was measured with the SALT score, which quantifies the percentage of affected scalp surface area. The study used high-throughput TCRbeta sequencing to examine T cell clonal expansion in alopecia areata, in both the C3H/HeJ mouse model and human patients. Human TCRbeta sequencing covered scalp tissue and sorted CD4+ and CD8+ peripheral blood T cells from patchy and totalis/universalis alopecia areata patients and healthy controls. Biopsies were taken from tofacitinib-treated patients at baseline and at 4 and 24 weeks of treatment, and a later scalp biopsy was taken in several of the tofacitinib-treated patients. Scalp clonality was compared across normal scalp (n=4), patchy alopecia areata scalp (n=8), and alopecia totalis/universalis scalp (n=8). The RNA source kit depended on sample type: the PAXgene miRNA kit for fixed scalp, the miRNeasy kit for PBMCs, and the RNeasy kit for mouse skin. TCRbeta CDR3 regions were amplified by immunoSEQ multiplex PCR using 35 Vbeta forward and 13 Jbeta reverse primers.

What the work shows at the level of the full study, not this receptor alone: TCR sequences shared between patients were less clear than in mice, possibly partly because of HLA diversity in the patient population. Compared with normal scalp, lesional scalp had higher clonality and more expanded CD8+ clones, particularly in alopecia totalis/universalis, a pattern that suggests antigenic drive. The treated cohort was small, with a single nonresponder, so links between baseline CD8+ expansion and response need larger studies. Many expanded lesional clones persisted in scalp and blood during tofacitinib treatment, which may partly explain relapse after stopping treatment. Unlike mouse skin, where gammadelta T cells dominate, normal human skin contains resident alphabeta T cells that get sequenced too, which complicates analysis of the scalp TCR repertoire. Scalp clonality and the number of expanded CD8+ clones among the top 100 scalp clones were significantly decreased by tofacitinib.

Specimen: CD4+ T cells sorted from blood, collected between weeks 49 and 50, from a patient treated with tofacitinib. The sequence was collected from a human donor with alopecia areata. The rearrangement combines TRBV29-1 with TRBJ1-5, and TRBD1 matches 8 of the central bases. The bases are TGCAGCGCCACCTCAGGACAGGGCGGTCAGCCCCAGCATTTT. This translates into CSATSGQGGQPQHF. The CDR3, completed at both ends by the reference TRBV29-1 and TRBJ1-5 genes, gives the full variable domain SAVISQKPSRDICQRGTSLTIQCQVDSQVTMMFWYRQQPGQSLTLIATANQGSEATYESGFVIDKFPISRPNLTFSTLTVSNMSPEDSSIYLCSATSGQGGQPQHFGDGTRLSIL.